The 10 T cell receptor beta chains reported below all come from one sample, sequenced in a study of response to subunit inactivated influenza vaccine. TCRdb passed the RT-PCR reads through MiXCR, listing each CDR3 protein once. Found here are 500,000 to 600,000 distinct CDR3 sequences, less than 10% of them singletons; the top ten hold roughly 13%. The specimen was PBMCs from blood, collected approximately 25 months after vaccination. The receptors shown here come from a man aged 50 to 75 who received an inactivated influenza vaccine.

This clonotype was recorded at least ten times. J is TRBJ2-7 and V is TRBV4-2, with 7 bases fitting TRBD2. CDR3 length: 16 residues. In germline, CDR1 is LGHNA, CDR2 YNFKEQ. V dropped 4 bases and J dropped 5; count of bases not matched to a gene: 14. The CDR3 DNA is TGTGCCAGCAGCCCCGGCGCCTTGGCGGGAGTACACGAGCAGTACTTC. Amino acids: CASSPGALAGVHEQYF.

This CDR3 is CASSQERTGGDTGELFF. CDR3 bases: TGTGCCAGCAGCCAAGAAAGAACAGGGGGCGACACCGGGGAGCTGTTTTTT. The rearrangement uses TRBV14 and TRBJ2-2; 9 bases agree with TRBD1. The CDR3 covers 17 residues. Looked up from germline, CDR1 is SGHDN and CDR2 is FVKESK. The J segment lost 3 bases and the V segment lost 0 bases, leaving 5 bases of the junction unmatched.

This clonotype was detected ten times or more. This rearrangement joins TRBV20-1 to TRBJ1-3, with D unclear. The CDR3 length is 15 residues. Germline values: CDR1 DFQATT, CDR2 SNEGSKA (reference sequence). Deletions cut 0 bases from V and 0 bases from J, with 9 bases between. CDR3 protein: CSARDGGFSGNTIYF. The CDR3 DNA reads as TGCAGTGCTAGAGATGGAGGGTTCTCTGGAAACACCATATATTTT.

This clonotype was seen a handful of times. The chain couples TRBV6-5 to TRBJ1-5; D remains unclear. The germline V gene has CDR1 MNHEY and CDR2 SVGAGI. Trimming shortened V by 0 bases and J by 4 bases, and 4 bases separated the two germline ends. This CDR3 contains 13 residues. As DNA, the CDR3 is TGTGCCAGCAGTTACTCGAATAATCAGCCCCAGCATTTT. The encoded protein is CASSYSNNQPQHF.

The chain recombines TRBV7-6 with TRBJ2-1; 8 bases map to TRBD1. Germline CDR1 reads SGHVS; CDR2 reads FNYEAQ. The CDR3 loop spans 11 amino acids. CDR3 nucleotide sequence: TGTGCAACAGGGGGTCGGGATGAGCAGTTCTTC. This translates into CATGGRDEQFF.

This clonotype was seen many times. The genes are TRBV20-1 and TRBJ2-7; 8 bases match TRBD1. Trimming cost V 6 bases and J 5 bases; bases outside gene matches: 18. CDR1 is DFQATT and CDR2 is SNEGSKA in the germline V gene (reference sequence). The CDR3 runs 16 residues. CDR3 sequence (DNA): TGCAGTGCCCGAGGAGGGGATGACAGGGGTCCCGACGAGCAGTACTTC. It translates to CSARGGDDRGPDEQYF.

This clonotype was detected many times. CDR3: CASSSYRGLSTGELFF. CDR3 nucleotide sequence: TGTGCCAGCAGTTCTTACAGGGGGTTGAGCACCGGGGAGCTGTTTTTT. This chain connects TRBV12-3 or TRBV12-4 to TRBJ2-2; 8 nucleotides align to TRBD1. V lost 4 bases, J lost 4 bases, and 8 bases stayed unmatched. The CDR3 is 16 amino acids.

The genes are TRBV3-1 and TRBJ2-3; D may be TRBD2 (5 bases). CDR1 is LGHDT and CDR2 is YNNKEL in the germline V gene (reference sequence). The CDR3 extends over 17 amino acids. Trimming shortened V by 8 bases and J by 3 bases, and 24 bases separated the two germline ends. DNA of the CDR3: TGTGCCAGCTGCCCCCGAGGGATCTCGGGGAGAACAGATACGCAGTATTTT. Translation gives CASCPRGISGRTDTQYF.

The gene calls are TRBV20-1 and TRBJ1-1, with 7 bases matching TRBD1. V shed 1 base and J 4 bases; nucleotides not matched to a gene: 6. The CDR3 is 14 residues long. Per the germline V gene, CDR1 is DFQATT and CDR2 is SNEGSKA (reference sequence). The CDR3 sequence: CSARGRGLGTEAFF. The CDR3 region has the DNA TGCAGTGCTAGAGGAAGGGGGCTGGGCACTGAAGCTTTCTTT.

This clonotype has a count of ten or more. The chain links TRBV5-1 to TRBJ2-1, with D possibly matching TRBD2 (6 bases). Germline V gene data show CDR1 as SGHRS and CDR2 as YFSETQ. V lost 4 bases to trimming and J lost 0 bases, with 17 bases between them. This CDR3 is 17 amino acids long. The chain's CDR3 is CASSPALASSSYNEQFF. In DNA form, the CDR3 reads TGCGCCAGCAGCCCGGCCCTAGCGTCCAGCTCCTACAATGAGCAGTTCTTC.